This T cell receptor (beta chain) was identified during a study of blood T cell repertoires in COVID-19. Study information: Sites across the United States, Italy and Spain contributed samples from acute and convalescent COVID-19. PBMCs, B-cell-depleted T cells, or T cells were the source of the cDNA or gDNA that made up the material.

Germline V gene lookup returns CDR1 SNHLY and CDR2 FYNNEI. CDR3 length: 11 amino acids. V was clipped by 6 bases and J by 8 bases, with 8 bases between them. In the original analysis: Reference gene primers were amplified, and this amplification served to estimate nucleated cell counts. Repertoires were generated with immunoSEQ multiplex PCR, while TCRdb's copy carries only in-frame clones and drops some. V and J calls and clone size are given by that table; D and trimming were obtained from the DNA. The sample holds fewer than 50,000 clones; 70% to 85% are singletons and the top ten take 7.6%. The rearrangement uses TRBV2 and TRBJ2-1; D gene ambiguous. Sample: peripheral blood. The sequence was collected from a human donor in a cohort sampled during active COVID-19. CDR3 region: CASSPGYEQFF. CDR3 DNA sequence: TGTGCCAGCAGCCCAGGCTATGAGCAGTTCTTC.